A selection of T cell receptor beta chains follows, all from one sample in a study of T-cell reconstitution after alpha-beta-depleted transplantation in children. Using its own MiXCR run on the PCR reads, TCRdb lists one record per CDR3 protein. Of 65,000 to 70,000 distinct CDR3 sequences in the sample, 4.9% were seen once. This specimen consisted of PBMCs, mostly from graft donor cells, obtained 180 days after TCRalphabeta/CD19-depleted stem cell transplant. These receptors were obtained from a boy younger than two who had a stem cell transplant for acute myeloid leukemia, so the T cells may come from the graft donor. Each CDR3 is given with its conserved first and last residue. The D gene is left open where the match is weak. Clone size is given for some rows only: seen once, a few or many times, or a class if the clone is expanded.

d_gene	j_gene	abundance	v_gene	CDR3nt	CDR3aa
.	TRBJ1-1	.	TRBV5-1	TGCGCCAGCAGCTTGGGACAAGCCTACTTTAACACTGAAGCTTTCTTT	CASSLGQAYFNTEAFF
.	TRBJ2-3	many	TRBV3-1	TGTGCCAGCAGCTTACGAATGGGAACAGATACGCAGTATTTT	CASSLRMGTDTQYF
.	TRBJ2-5	many	TRBV20-1	TGCAGTGCTTCCCAAGGCGGAAAGGAGACCCAGTACTTC	CSASQGGKETQYF
TRBD2	TRBJ2-5	many	TRBV2	TGTGCCAGCAGTCCCGGGACTAGAGGAGAGACCCAGTACTTC	CASSPGTRGETQYF
.	TRBJ2-7	many	TRBV6-2/TRBV6-3	TGTGCCAGCAAAGTGGCGGGGACGGGGGAGCAGTACTTC	CASKVAGTGEQYF
TRBD1	TRBJ2-1	many	TRBV27	TGTGCCAGCAGTTTCCGGGACAGGGGTCTCAATGAGCAGTTCTTC	CASSFRDRGLNEQFF
TRBD2	TRBJ2-1	many	TRBV11-2	TGTGCCAGCAGCTCCCGCGGGACTAGCGTATTCCATGAGCAGTTCTTC	CASSSRGTSVFHEQFF
.	TRBJ2-7	many	TRBV28	TGTGCCAGCAGTACTGCCACGCCCCAGTATTGGGGCAAGGACTTC	CASSTATPQYWGKDF
.	TRBJ2-7	many	TRBV6-5	TGTGCCAGCAGTTATTTCGGACAGTACGGGCAGTACTTC	CASSYFGQYGQYF
.	TRBJ2-7	many	TRBV5-1	TGCGCCAGCAGCTTGTTGGCAGGGCTGGGCGAGCAGTACTTC	CASSLLAGLGEQYF
TRBD2	TRBJ2-3	many	TRBV10-3	TGTGCCATCAGCCCCAGGGAGGGGCTGACAGATACGCAGTATTTT	CAISPREGLTDTQYF
.	TRBJ2-3	many	TRBV12-3/TRBV12-4	TGTGCCAGCAGTGGTTGGGCGGCAGATACGCAGTATTTT	CASSGWAADTQYF
TRBD1	TRBJ1-2	many	TRBV18	TGTGCCAGCTCACTTCGGACAGGGAAGACCTATGGCTACACCTTC	CASSLRTGKTYGYTF
.	TRBJ1-6	many	TRBV12-3/TRBV12-4	TGTGCCAGCAGTCCCTACGACTCAGGGTCTTCACCCCTCCACTTT	CASSPYDSGSSPLHF
.	TRBJ1-5	many	TRBV20-1	TGCAGTGCTAGGGTGAGCAATCAGCCCCAGCATTTT	CSARVSNQPQHF
.	TRBJ2-4	many	TRBV29-1	TGCAGCGCCGGCGGGCTAGCCAAAAACATTCAGTACTTC	CSAGGLAKNIQYF
.	TRBJ2-1	many	TRBV2	TGTGCCAGCAAGGGGACATCCTACAATGAGCAGTTCTTC	CASKGTSYNEQFF
.	TRBJ1-4	many	TRBV15	TGTGCCACCAAGATCGCAACTAATGAAAAACTGTTTTTT	CATKIATNEKLFF
TRBD2	TRBJ2-5	many	TRBV7-9	TGTGCCACCCTTCCGAGACCGGGGGGGACCCAGTACTTC	CATLPRPGGTQYF
.	TRBJ2-5	many	TRBV29-1	TGCAGCGTCCCAGATCAGGCGTACCAAGAGACCCAGTACTTC	CSVPDQAYQETQYF
.	TRBJ2-6	many	TRBV20-1	TGCAGTGCTAGGGACGGGAGCTCTGGGGCCAACGTCCTGACTTTC	CSARDGSSGANVLTF
.	TRBJ1-1	.	TRBV19	TGTGCCAGTAGTGTTCGAGGGGAGGGGAACACTGAAGCTTTCTTT	CASSVRGEGNTEAFF
.	TRBJ2-1	few	TRBV11-1	TGTGCCAGCAGCCCCTGGGGGGGGGCGGGGAATGAGCAGTTCTTC	CASSPWGGAGNEQFF
TRBD1	TRBJ2-2	many	TRBV20-1	TGCAGTGCTAGGACGGGACAGGGAGTTTCCGGGGAGCTGTTTTTT	CSARTGQGVSGELFF
TRBD2	TRBJ2-1	many	TRBV7-7	TGTGCCAGCAGCCGACTGACTAGCGGTAGCGAGCAGTTCTTC	CASSRLTSGSEQFF
.	TRBJ2-1	many	TRBV5-5	TGTGCCAGCAGCTTGGAAGGAGGGACGTGGTCCTACAATGAGCAGTTCTTC	CASSLEGGTWSYNEQFF
.	TRBJ1-2	many	TRBV12-3/TRBV12-4	TGTGCCAGCAGCCCAGAGGGGGGGCAGGCCTATGGCTACACCTTC	CASSPEGGQAYGYTF
.	TRBJ2-6	many	TRBV20-1	TGCAGTGCTATATCCTCTGGGGCCAACGTCCTGACTTTC	CSAISSGANVLTF
TRBD1	TRBJ2-1	many	TRBV12-3/TRBV12-4	TGTGCCAGCAGTCCTGGACAGGGCGGCTACAATGAGCAGTTCTTC	CASSPGQGGYNEQFF
TRBD2	TRBJ2-3	many	TRBV7-8	TGTGCCAGCAGCTTAGGGGCTAGCGGCACTGGTTGGAGCACAGATACGCAGTATTTT	CASSLGASGTGWSTDTQYF
TRBD1	TRBJ2-1	many	TRBV7-2	TGTGCCAGCAGCACCCTCCCCGGACAGGGGGACAATGAGCAGTTCTTC	CASSTLPGQGDNEQFF
.	TRBJ2-7	many	TRBV6-5	TGTGCCAGCAGTTGGGACCACGAGCAGTACTTC	CASSWDHEQYF
TRBD1	TRBJ1-1	many	TRBV4-3	TGCGCCAGCAGCCCGAATACAGGGGTAACTGAAGCTTTCTTT	CASSPNTGVTEAFF
TRBD1	TRBJ2-1	many	TRBV10-3	TGTGCCATCAGCTCGGGACAGGAGATCCTCTACAATGAGCAGTTCTTC	CAISSGQEILYNEQFF
.	TRBJ2-1	many	TRBV18	TGTGCCAGCTCACCGACTCGGACAGAGGGTGAGCAGTTCTTC	CASSPTRTEGEQFF
TRBD2	TRBJ2-3	many	TRBV11-2	TGTGCCAGCAGCTTATTGCGGGGGAGCACAGATACGCAGTATTTT	CASSLLRGSTDTQYF
.	TRBJ1-1	many	TRBV11-2	TGTGCCAGCAGCTTATCTCTAACGGATTCGAACACTGAAGCTTTCTTT	CASSLSLTDSNTEAFF
.	TRBJ1-2	many	TRBV7-6	TGTGCCAGCAGCTCCGGGACGTCTCCTTATGGCTACACCTTC	CASSSGTSPYGYTF
.	TRBJ2-3	many	TRBV3-1	TGTGCCAGCAGCCCCCGTCACTCTATGACTCAGTATTTT	CASSPRHSMTQYF
.	TRBJ2-7	many	TRBV5-1	TGCGCCAGCACCCCTGGAGGGGCTTACGAGCAGTACTTC	CASTPGGAYEQYF
.	TRBJ1-4	few	TRBV6-2/TRBV6-3	TGTGCCAGCAGTTACTCGAGGGAAAAACTGTTTTTT	CASSYSREKLFF
TRBD1	TRBJ2-7	many	TRBV29-1	TGCAGCGTTGTAGGGCAGGGGGCCTCCTACGAGCAGTACTTC	CSVVGQGASYEQYF
.	TRBJ2-7	many	TRBV5-1	TGCGCCAGCACCCCTCGTAACTCCTACGAGCAGTACTTC	CASTPRNSYEQYF